The entry that follows covers one TCR beta chain sequence. Its specificity is not known. From germline, CDR1 is PRHDT and CDR2 FYEKMQ (reference sequence). The CDR3 has 12 amino acids. The V end was cut by 5 bases, the J end by 7 bases, with 6 bases between. Some clones are missing from TCRdb's copy, which holds only in-frame ones; the method was immunoSEQ multiplex PCR. This table holds more than 75,000 clones, around 83% found once. The source of the sample is a study of glioma-infiltrating T cells after dendritic cell vaccination. About the study: Monocyte-derived dendritic cells, cultured approximately seven days with IL-4 and GM-CSF, were pulsed with autologous tumor lysate. Notes on the study in general: Higher pretreatment TIL content predicted longer progression-free time and survival. Higher TCR clonality did not directly relate to longer survival.

This sample's time point: after dendritic cell vaccination, including at tumor progression/relapse. Isocitrate dehydrogenase mutation was absent in all glioblastoma patients. The chain couples TRBV13 to TRBJ1-6; no clear D. The receptor was derived from a human donor with glioblastoma. Sequencing used blood, obtained after dendritic cell vaccination. The CDR3 reads CASSPSNSPLHF. For the CDR3, the DNA is TGTGCCAGCAGCCCGAGCAATTCACCCCTCCACTTT.